This T cell receptor (beta chain) was captured in a study of early T cells in non-severe SARS-CoV-2 infection. On the study more broadly: Unpaired chains resulted from sequencing bulk RNA of unsorted whole blood.

CDR1 is LNHDA, CDR2 SQIVND, per germline (reference sequence). V gave up 7 bases and J gave up 6 bases, with 12 bases separating them. The CDR3 sequence is 12 residues long. Unique molecular identifiers were attached to individual cDNA molecules. MiXCR, applied by TCRdb to the 5' RACE reads, yields one record per CDR3 protein. The top ten clones hold around 23% of a sample with about 31,000 distinct CDR3 sequences, around 5% of them seen once. The chain combines TRBV19 with TRBJ2-5, with D tentatively TRBD1 (6 bases). The clonotype was recovered from an adult who was a healthcare worker with PCR-confirmed SARS-CoV-2 infection or an uninfected control (not recorded which). Sequenced: whole blood. The DNA of the CDR3 is TGTGCCAGTATGGGACAAGCACAGACCCAGTACTTC. This codes for CASMGQAQTQYF. The full variable domain, its missing parts supplied by reference TRBV19 and TRBJ2-5, is DGGITQSPKYLFRKEGQNVTLSCEQNLNHDAMYWYRQDPGQGLRLIYYSQIVNDFQKGDIAEGYSVSREKKESFPLTVTSAQKNPTAFYLCASMGQAQTQYFGPGTRLLVL.